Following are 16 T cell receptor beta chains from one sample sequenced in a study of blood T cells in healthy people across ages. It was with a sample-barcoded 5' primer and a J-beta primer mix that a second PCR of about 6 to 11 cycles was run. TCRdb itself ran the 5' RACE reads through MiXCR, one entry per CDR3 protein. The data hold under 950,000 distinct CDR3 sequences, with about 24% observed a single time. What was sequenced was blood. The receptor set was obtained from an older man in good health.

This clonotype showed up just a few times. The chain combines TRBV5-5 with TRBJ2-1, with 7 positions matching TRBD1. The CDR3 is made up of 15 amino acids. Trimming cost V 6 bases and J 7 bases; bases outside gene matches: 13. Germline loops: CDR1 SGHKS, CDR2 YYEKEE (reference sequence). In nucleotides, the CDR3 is TGTGCCAGCAACCTCCGGGACAGAAGAATGAATGAGCAGTTCTTC. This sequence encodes CASNLRDRRMNEQFF.

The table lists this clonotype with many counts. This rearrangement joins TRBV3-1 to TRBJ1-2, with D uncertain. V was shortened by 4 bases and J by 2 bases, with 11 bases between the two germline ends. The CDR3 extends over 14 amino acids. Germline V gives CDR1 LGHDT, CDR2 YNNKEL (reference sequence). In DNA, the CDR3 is TGTGCCAGCAGCCCGCCTACACTAAACTATGGCTACACCTTC. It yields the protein CASSPPTLNYGYTF.

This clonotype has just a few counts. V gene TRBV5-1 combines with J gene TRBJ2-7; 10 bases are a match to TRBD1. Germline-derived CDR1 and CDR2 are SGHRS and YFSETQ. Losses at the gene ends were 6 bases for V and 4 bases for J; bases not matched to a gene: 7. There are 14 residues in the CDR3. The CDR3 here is CASTYGTGDYEQYF. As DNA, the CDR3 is TGCGCCAGCACCTACGGGACAGGGGATTACGAGCAGTACTTC.

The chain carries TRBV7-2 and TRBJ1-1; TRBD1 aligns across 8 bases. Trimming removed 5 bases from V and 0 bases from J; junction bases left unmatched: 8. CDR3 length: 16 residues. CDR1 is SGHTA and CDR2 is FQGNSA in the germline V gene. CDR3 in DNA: TGTGCCAGCAGCCCGGACAGGGACATGGTGAACACTGAAGCTTTCTTT. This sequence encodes CASSPDRDMVNTEAFF.

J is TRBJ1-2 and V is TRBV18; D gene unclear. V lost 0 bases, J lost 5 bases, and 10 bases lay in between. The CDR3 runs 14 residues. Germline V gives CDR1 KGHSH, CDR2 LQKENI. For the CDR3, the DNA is TGTGCCAGCTCACCACCCTTAGGATTTTATGGCTACACCTTC. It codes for CASSPPLGFYGYTF.

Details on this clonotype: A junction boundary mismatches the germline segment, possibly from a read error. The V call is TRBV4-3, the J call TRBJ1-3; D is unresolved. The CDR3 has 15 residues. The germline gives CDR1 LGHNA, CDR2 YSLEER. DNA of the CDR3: TGCGCCAGCAGCCAAGAAGGCAGCTCTGGAAACACCACATATTTT. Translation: CASSQEGSSGNTTYF.

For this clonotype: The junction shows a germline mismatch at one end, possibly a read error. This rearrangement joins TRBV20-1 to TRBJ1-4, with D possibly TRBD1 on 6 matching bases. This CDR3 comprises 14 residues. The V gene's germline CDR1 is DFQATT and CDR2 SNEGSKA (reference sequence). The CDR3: CSAQQTGPNEKLLF. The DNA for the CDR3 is TGCAGTGCTCAACAAACAGGGCCTAATGAAAAACTGCTTTTT.

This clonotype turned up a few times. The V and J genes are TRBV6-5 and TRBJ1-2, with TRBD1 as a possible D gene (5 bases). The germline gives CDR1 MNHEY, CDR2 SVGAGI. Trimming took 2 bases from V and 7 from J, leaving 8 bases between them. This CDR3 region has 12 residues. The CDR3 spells CASSYAGAGYTF. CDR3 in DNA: TGTGCCAGCAGTTACGCCGGGGCTGGCTACACCTTC.

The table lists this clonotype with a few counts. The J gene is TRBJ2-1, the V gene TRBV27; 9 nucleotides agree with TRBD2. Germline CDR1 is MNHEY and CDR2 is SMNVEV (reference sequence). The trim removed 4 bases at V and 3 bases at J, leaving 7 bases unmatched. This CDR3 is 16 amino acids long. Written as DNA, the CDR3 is TGTGCCAGCAGTTCACCGAGCGGGGGGTACTACAATGAGCAGTTCTTC. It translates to CASSSPSGGYYNEQFF.

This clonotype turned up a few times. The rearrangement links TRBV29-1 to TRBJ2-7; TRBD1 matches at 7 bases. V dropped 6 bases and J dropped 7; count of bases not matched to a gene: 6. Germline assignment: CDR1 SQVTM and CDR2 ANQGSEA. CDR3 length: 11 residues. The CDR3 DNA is TGCAGCGTGAGGGCAGGGGGAGAGCAGTACTTC. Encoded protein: CSVRAGGEQYF.

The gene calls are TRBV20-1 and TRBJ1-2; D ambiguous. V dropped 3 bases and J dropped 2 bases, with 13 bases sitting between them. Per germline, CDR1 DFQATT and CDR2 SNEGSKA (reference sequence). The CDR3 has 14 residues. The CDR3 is CSASVRDSNYGYTF. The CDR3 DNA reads TGCAGTGCTAGCGTTAGGGATAGCAACTATGGCTACACCTTC.

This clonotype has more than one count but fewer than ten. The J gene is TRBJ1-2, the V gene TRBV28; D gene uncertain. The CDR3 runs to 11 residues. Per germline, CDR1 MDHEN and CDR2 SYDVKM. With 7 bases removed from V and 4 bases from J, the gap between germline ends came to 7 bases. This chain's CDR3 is CASTSVYGYTF. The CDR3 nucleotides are TGTGCCAGCACCTCTGTCTATGGCTACACCTTC.

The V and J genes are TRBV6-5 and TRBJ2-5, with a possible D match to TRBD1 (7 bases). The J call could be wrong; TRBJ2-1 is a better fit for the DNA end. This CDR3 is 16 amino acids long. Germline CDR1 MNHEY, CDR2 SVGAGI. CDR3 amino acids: CASSWAGRLGGDEQFF. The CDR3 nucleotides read TGTGCCAGCAGTTGGGCTGGGAGACTAGGGGGCGATGAGCAGTTCTTC.

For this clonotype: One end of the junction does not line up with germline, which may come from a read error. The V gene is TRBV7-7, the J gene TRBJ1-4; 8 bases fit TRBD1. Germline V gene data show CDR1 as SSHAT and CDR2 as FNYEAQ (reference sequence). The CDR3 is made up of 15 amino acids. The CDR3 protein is CASSSGQGINEKLVF. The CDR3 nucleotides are TGTGCCAGCAGCTCCGGACAGGGTATTAATGAAAAACTGGTTTTT.

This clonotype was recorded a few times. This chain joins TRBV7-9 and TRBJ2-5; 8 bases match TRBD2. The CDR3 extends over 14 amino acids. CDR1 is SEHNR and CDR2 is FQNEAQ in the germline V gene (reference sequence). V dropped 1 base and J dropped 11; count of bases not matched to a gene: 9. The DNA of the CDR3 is TGTGCCAGCAGCTTAGACGTCCCGGGAGGGGAGCAGTACTTC. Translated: CASSLDVPGGEQYF.

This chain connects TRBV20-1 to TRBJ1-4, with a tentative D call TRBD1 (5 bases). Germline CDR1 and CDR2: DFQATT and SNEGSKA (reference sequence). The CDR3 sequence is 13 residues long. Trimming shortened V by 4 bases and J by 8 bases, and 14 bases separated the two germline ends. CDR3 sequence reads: CSAMVRAPEKLFF. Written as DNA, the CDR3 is TGCAGTGCTATGGTCAGGGCCCCCGAAAAACTGTTTTTT.